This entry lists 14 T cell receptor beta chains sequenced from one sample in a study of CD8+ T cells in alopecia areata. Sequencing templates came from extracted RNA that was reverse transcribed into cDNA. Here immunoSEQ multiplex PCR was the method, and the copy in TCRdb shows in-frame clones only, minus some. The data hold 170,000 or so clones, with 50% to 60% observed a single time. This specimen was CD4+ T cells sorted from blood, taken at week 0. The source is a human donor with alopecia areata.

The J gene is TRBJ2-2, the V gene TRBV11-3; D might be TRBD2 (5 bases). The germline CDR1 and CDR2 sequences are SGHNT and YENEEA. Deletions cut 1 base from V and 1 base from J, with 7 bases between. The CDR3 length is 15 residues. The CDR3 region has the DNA TGTGCCAGCAGCTTAGGTGGGAGGAACACCGGGGAGCTGTTTTTT. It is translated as CASSLGGRNTGELFF.

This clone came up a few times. CDR3 protein: CASSYGADYEQYF. CDR3 nucleotide sequence: TGTGCCAGCAGTTACGGTGCTGACTACGAGCAGTACTTC. V usage is TRBV6-6 and J usage is TRBJ2-7, with D unresolved. Germline V gives CDR1 MNHNY, CDR2 SVGAGI (reference sequence). The CDR3 runs 13 residues. The V gene lost 2 bases and the J gene lost 3 bases, with 8 bases spanning the gap.

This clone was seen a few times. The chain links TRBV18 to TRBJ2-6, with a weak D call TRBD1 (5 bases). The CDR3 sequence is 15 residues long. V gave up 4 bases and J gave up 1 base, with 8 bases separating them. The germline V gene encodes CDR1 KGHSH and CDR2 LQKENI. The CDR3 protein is CASSLRQSGANVLTF. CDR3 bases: TGTGCCAGCTCACTCCGACAGTCTGGGGCCAACGTCCTGACTTTC. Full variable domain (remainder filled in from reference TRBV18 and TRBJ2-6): NAGVMQNPRHLVRRRGQEARLRCSPMKGHSHVYWYRQLPEEGLKFMVYLQKENIIDESGMPKERFSAEFPKEGPSILRIQQVVRGDSAAYFCASSLRQSGANVLTFGAGSRLTVL.

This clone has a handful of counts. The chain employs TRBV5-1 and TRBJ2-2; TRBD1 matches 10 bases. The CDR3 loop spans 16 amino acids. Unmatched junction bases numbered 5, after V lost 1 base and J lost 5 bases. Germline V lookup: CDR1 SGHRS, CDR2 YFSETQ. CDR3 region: CASSLSGTGATGELFF. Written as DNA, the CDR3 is TGCGCCAGCAGCTTGAGCGGGACAGGGGCAACCGGGGAGCTGTTTTTT.

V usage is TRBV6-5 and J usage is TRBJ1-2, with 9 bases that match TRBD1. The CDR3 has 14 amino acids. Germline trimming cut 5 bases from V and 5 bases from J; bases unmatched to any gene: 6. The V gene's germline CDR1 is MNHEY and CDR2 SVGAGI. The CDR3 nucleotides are TGTGCCAGCAGTCCCGACAGGGGGAATTATGGCTACACCTTC. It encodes CASSPDRGNYGYTF.

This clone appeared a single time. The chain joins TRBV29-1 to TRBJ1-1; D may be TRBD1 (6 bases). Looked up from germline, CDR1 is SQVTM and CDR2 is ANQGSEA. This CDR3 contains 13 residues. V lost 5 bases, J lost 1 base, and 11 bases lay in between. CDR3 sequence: CSVPGTSNTEAFF. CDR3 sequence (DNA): TGCAGCGTTCCCGGGACATCGAACACTGAAGCTTTCTTT.

CDR3 sequence: CSVELNGNYGYTF. The CDR3 nucleotides are TGCAGCGTTGAATTGAACGGCAACTATGGCTACACCTTC. The rearrangement links TRBV29-1 to TRBJ1-2, with D unresolved. The ends were cut back, 2 bases at V and 2 bases at J, with 9 bases in the middle. There are 13 residues in the CDR3. Germline V gene data show CDR1 as SQVTM and CDR2 as ANQGSEA.

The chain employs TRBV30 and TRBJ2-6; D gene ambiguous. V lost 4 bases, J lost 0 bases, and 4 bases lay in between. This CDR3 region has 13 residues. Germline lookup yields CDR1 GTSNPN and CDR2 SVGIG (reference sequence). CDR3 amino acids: CAWMGSGANVLTF. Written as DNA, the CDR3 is TGTGCCTGGATGGGCTCTGGGGCCAACGTCCTGACTTTC.

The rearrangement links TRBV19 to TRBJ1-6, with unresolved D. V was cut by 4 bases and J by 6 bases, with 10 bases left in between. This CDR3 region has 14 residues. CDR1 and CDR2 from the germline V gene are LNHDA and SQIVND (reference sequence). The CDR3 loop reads CASSNHRPNSPLHF. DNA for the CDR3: TGTGCCAGTAGTAACCACAGACCTAATTCACCCCTCCACTTT. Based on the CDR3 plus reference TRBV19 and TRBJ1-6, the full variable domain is DGGITQSPKYLFRKEGQNVTLSCEQNLNHDAMYWYRQDPGQGLRLIYYSQIVNDFQKGDIAEGYSVSREKKESFPLTVTSAQKNPTAFYLCASSNHRPNSPLHFGNGTRLTVT.

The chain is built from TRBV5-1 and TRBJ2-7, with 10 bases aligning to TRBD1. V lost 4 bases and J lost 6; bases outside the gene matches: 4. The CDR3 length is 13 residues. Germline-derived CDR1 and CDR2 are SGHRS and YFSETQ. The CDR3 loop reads CASSAWTGGEQYF. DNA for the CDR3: TGCGCCAGCAGCGCCTGGACAGGGGGCGAGCAGTACTTC.

The CDR3 reads CASSLTSGANVLTF. The CDR3 DNA sequence: TGTGCCAGCAGTTTAACATCTGGGGCCAACGTCCTGACTTTC. This sequence joins TRBV28 and TRBJ2-6; D remains ambiguous. This CDR3 contains 14 residues. Germline V lookup: CDR1 MDHEN, CDR2 SYDVKM. Trimming removed 2 bases from V and 1 base from J, with 3 bases in between.

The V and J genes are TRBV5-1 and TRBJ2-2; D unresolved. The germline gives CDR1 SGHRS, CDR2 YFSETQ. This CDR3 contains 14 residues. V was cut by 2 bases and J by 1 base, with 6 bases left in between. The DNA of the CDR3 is TGCGCCAGCAGCTTCGACGGGAACACCGGGGAGCTGTTTTTT. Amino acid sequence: CASSFDGNTGELFF.

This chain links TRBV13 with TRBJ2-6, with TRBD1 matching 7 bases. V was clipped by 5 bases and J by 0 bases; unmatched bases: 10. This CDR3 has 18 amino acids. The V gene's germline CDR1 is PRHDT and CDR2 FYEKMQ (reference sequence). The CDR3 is CASSQRQGQYSGANVLTF. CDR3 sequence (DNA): TGTGCCAGCAGCCAACGACAGGGTCAATACTCTGGGGCCAACGTCCTGACTTTC.

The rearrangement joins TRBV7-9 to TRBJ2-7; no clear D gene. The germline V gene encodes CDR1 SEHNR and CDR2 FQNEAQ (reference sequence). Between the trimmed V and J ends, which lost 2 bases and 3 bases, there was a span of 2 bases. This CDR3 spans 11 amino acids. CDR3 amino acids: CASSLFYEQYF. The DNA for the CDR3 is TGTGCCAGCAGCTTATTCTACGAGCAGTACTTC.